A selection of T cell receptor beta chains follows, all from one sample in a study of Ad26.COV2.S vaccination and SARS-CoV-2 variants. TCRdb keeps only in-frame clones here, not all; method: immunoSEQ multiplex PCR. The sample consists of over 450,000 clones, about nine tenths of them appearing once. This material consisted of peripheral blood, taken in a trial of Ad26.COV2.S vaccine versus placebo. All receptors come from a person aged 18-65 years who received the Ad26.COV2.S COVID-19 vaccine or a placebo. Both conserved end residues are part of each CDR3. D genes are given only for firm matches.

>TRBV4-3|TRBJ1-4|NA|17
CASSQDLRGGVGEKLFF
>TRBV18|TRBJ1-2|TRBD1|19
CASSPDVLGQGGSDYGYTF
>TRBV11-2|TRBJ1-6|NA|13
CASSLDGNSPLHF
>TRBV6-5|TRBJ2-5|NA|14
CASRPWDGQETQYF
>TRBV7-9|TRBJ1-4|NA|15
CASSLKGLPNEKLFF
>TRBV29-1|TRBJ1-1|NA|15
CSVQDGGHLNTEAFF
>TRBV30|TRBJ1-3|NA|12
CAFTGLPNTIYF
>TRBV5-8|TRBJ1-1|NA|13
CASSLGSYTEAFF
>TRBV7-9|TRBJ2-6|NA|18
CASSLGNGGGSGANVLTF
>TRBV7-2|TRBJ1-2|TRBD1|13
CASSSHRGDGYTF
>TRBV7-2|TRBJ2-6|NA|15
CASSLWGSGANVLTF
>TRBV2|TRBJ2-7|TRBD2|15
CASSDGLAGAYEQYF
>TRBV6-6|TRBJ1-4|TRBD1|17
CASSRKAYGQGNEKLFF
>TRBV7-2|TRBJ2-1|TRBD2|14
CASRTSGTYNEQFF
>TRBV18|TRBJ2-1|TRBD2|16
CASSKAGTSAYNEQFF
>TRBV12-2|TRBJ1-2|NA|15
CASRLNRDGYYGYTF
>TRBV19|TRBJ2-5|TRBD2|16
CASSTQGLAGGETQYF
>TRBV19|TRBJ1-3|TRBD1|19
CASQRLGQGPTSSGNTIYF
>TRBV25-1|TRBJ1-2|TRBD1|13
CASRRDRDVGYTF
>TRBV27|TRBJ1-1|NA|13
CASKTWVNTEAFF
>TRBV19|TRBJ1-5|NA|14
CASSPDRRNQPQHF
>TRBV7-2|TRBJ2-7|TRBD1|14
CASSFRQGVYEQYF
>TRBV6-5|TRBJ2-1|TRBD1|15
CASRDRRSAANEQFF
>TRBV28|TRBJ1-3|NA|14
CASDGGGSGNTIYF
>TRBV5-1|TRBJ1-6|NA|16
CASSLDLRGLNSPLHF
>TRBV24-1|TRBJ2-5|NA|16
CATSDFGGMGLETQYF
>TRBV5-1|TRBJ2-5|NA|11
CASSTQETQYF
>TRBV28|TRBJ2-1|NA|16
CATRLGRRGQNNEQFF
>TRBV7-3|TRBJ2-2|NA|15
CASSPRGQNTGELFF
>TRBV19|TRBJ2-1|TRBD2|13
CATRLAGGDEQFF
>TRBV6-5|TRBJ2-3|NA|13
CASRITWDASGYF
>TRBV7-3|TRBJ2-1|NA|14
CASSLGWGMDEQFF
>TRBV30|TRBJ1-1|NA|12
CAWGGFGPEAFF
>TRBV7-9|TRBJ1-1|NA|14
CASSLGQANTEAFF
>TRBV14|TRBJ1-2|NA|16
CASSQDGGHTNYGYTF
>TRBV7-9|TRBJ1-1|TRBD1|16
CASSLGTGARRAEAFF
>TRBV14|TRBJ2-3|TRBD2|16
CASSGLAGGPGDTQYF
>TRBV10-3|TRBJ1-5|NA|15
CAISEAGDSNQPQHF
>TRBV6-5|TRBJ1-2|TRBD1|14
CASSYGQAGGGYTF